Below are 28 T cell receptor beta chains sequenced from a single sample in a study of cytomegalovirus exposure and HLA in healthy donors. With 60 Vbeta and 13 Jbeta primers, the PCR was carried out. Sequencing was performed with immunoSEQ multiplex PCR; in TCRdb, only in-frame clones are kept and a portion is missing. Of about 40,000 clones listed, 68% were seen once; the top ten hold approximately 4%. Sequenced: PBMCs. Receptor source: a man aged 40-49 years in good health and CMV-seronegative.

This clone has only one observation. The V and J genes are TRBV9 and TRBJ1-1; perhaps TRBD1 as D (5 bases). Germline V gives CDR1 SGDLS, CDR2 YYNGEE. CDR3 length equals 14 residues. Trimming removed 3 bases at V and 6 bases at J, with 15 bases between. DNA for the CDR3: TGTGCCAGCAGCGAAGGACAACTTAGCCCTGAAGCTTTCTTT. Translation gives CASSEGQLSPEAFF. Filled out from reference TRBV9 and TRBJ1-1, the complete variable domain reads DSGVTQTPKHLITATGQRVTLRCSPRSGDLSVYWYQQSLDQGLQFLIQYYNGEERAKGNILERFSAQQFPDLHSELNLSSLELGDSALYFCASSEGQLSPEAFFGQGTRLTVV.

This clone is a singleton in its sample. The chain joins TRBV29-1 to TRBJ2-5; 10 bases align to TRBD1. Trimming took 2 bases from V and 11 from J; bases not matched to a gene: 11. Germline V gives CDR1 SQVTM, CDR2 ANQGSEA. The CDR3 totals 14 residues. CDR3 region: CSVEPGTGAGEQYF. For the CDR3, the DNA is TGCAGCGTTGAACCCGGGACAGGGGCTGGGGAGCAGTACTTC.

This chain uses TRBV4-1 with TRBJ1-2; 7 bases fit TRBD1. The CDR3 is made up of 15 amino acids. The V gene's germline CDR1 is MGHRA and CDR2 YSYEKL. Germline trimming cut 1 base from V and 0 bases from J; bases unmatched to any gene: 2. Written as DNA, the CDR3 is TGCGCCAGCAGCCAAGGACAGGGAACTAACTATGGCTACACCTTC. Encoded protein: CASSQGQGTNYGYTF.

The chain carries TRBV5-4 and TRBJ2-5, with D tentatively TRBD2 (6 bases). This CDR3 comprises 12 residues. V dropped 4 bases and J dropped 5 bases, with 9 bases sitting between them. Per germline, CDR1 SGHNT and CDR2 YYREEE (reference sequence). Here the CDR3 reads CASSLAGETQYF. The CDR3 bases are TGTGCCAGCAGCCTGGCGGGGGAGACCCAGTACTTC.

V gene TRBV6-5 combines with J gene TRBJ1-1, with 8 nucleotides matching TRBD1. V lost 6 bases, J lost 5 bases, and 8 bases stayed unmatched. The germline V gene encodes CDR1 MNHEY and CDR2 SVGAGI. CDR3 size: 14 residues. CDR3 nucleotide sequence: TGTGCCAGCAGCCGACAGGGGTCGGCGACTGAAGCTTTCTTT. It encodes CASSRQGSATEAFF.

This clone appeared a few times. The genes are TRBV6-9 and TRBJ2-7; D ambiguous. The CDR3 length is 14 residues. Germline V gene lookup returns CDR1 MNHGY and CDR2 SVAAGI. V lost 3 bases and J 6 bases, leaving 15 bases between the germline ends. The CDR3 coding sequence is TGTGCCAGCAGTTACCACGTTGCGGATGTCGAGCAGTACTTC. Translating gives CASSYHVADVEQYF.

The V call is TRBV6-5, the J call TRBJ2-7; 9 bases match TRBD1. The CDR3 has 14 amino acids. CDR1 is MNHEY and CDR2 is SVGAGI in the germline V gene. V lost 5 bases and J lost 5; bases outside the gene matches: 7. The chain's CDR3 is CASSGQGFGHEQYF. For the CDR3, the DNA is TGTGCCAGCAGTGGACAGGGGTTTGGCCACGAGCAGTACTTC.

V is TRBV18 and J is TRBJ1-2; D might be TRBD1 (6 bases). With 4 bases removed from V and 5 bases from J, the gap between germline ends came to 14 bases. CDR1 KGHSH and CDR2 LQKENI come from the germline V gene. The CDR3 sequence is 14 residues long. CDR3 nucleotide sequence: TGTGCCAGCTCACAAACTGCGGACAGTTATGGCTACACCTTC. It translates to CASSQTADSYGYTF. Looking up the rest from reference TRBV18 and TRBJ1-2 gives the full variable domain: NAGVMQNPRHLVRRRGQEARLRCSPMKGHSHVYWYRQLPEEGLKFMVYLQKENIIDESGMPKERFSAEFPKEGPSILRIQQVVRGDSAAYFCASSQTADSYGYTFGSGTRLTVV.

The chain has TRBV15 and TRBJ2-7; D possibly corresponds to TRBD1 (5 bases). The CDR3 covers 16 residues. CDR1 is LNHNV and CDR2 is YYDKDF in the germline V gene (reference sequence). V was clipped by 6 bases and J by 3 bases, with 21 bases between them. The CDR3 sequence is CATSGQGPETLYEQYF. DNA for the CDR3: TGTGCCACCAGTGGGCAGGGCCCCGAAACCCTCTACGAGCAGTACTTC.

This chain connects TRBV15 to TRBJ1-6, with no clear D. V was clipped by 2 bases and J by 0 bases, with 11 bases between them. This CDR3 spans 17 amino acids. The germline V gene encodes CDR1 LNHNV and CDR2 YYDKDF (reference sequence). The DNA of the CDR3 is TGTGCCACCAGCAGAAACACCGGGAGCTCCTATAATTCACCCCTCCACTTT. It is translated as CATSRNTGSSYNSPLHF.

This clone was counted between two and nine times. The genes are TRBV13 and TRBJ1-5; possibly TRBD1 for D (6 bases). V lost 3 bases and J lost 7, with 16 bases in between. Germline CDR1 and CDR2: PRHDT and FYEKMQ (reference sequence). The CDR3 sequence is 15 residues long. CDR3 sequence (DNA): TGTGCCAGCAGCTTCGGGGGGGCTGGGAGGCAGCCCCAGCATTTT. Its translation: CASSFGGAGRQPQHF. Combining the CDR3 with reference TRBV13 and TRBJ1-5 gives the whole variable domain AAGVIQSPRHLIKEKRETATLKCYPIPRHDTVYWYQQGPGQDPQFLISFYEKMQSDKGSIPDRFSAQQFSDYHSELNMSSLELGDSALYFCASSFGGAGRQPQHFGDGTRLSIL.

This rearrangement joins TRBV7-8 to TRBJ2-7, with a tentative D call TRBD2 (6 bases). The CDR3 consists of 16 residues. Trimming cost V 5 bases and J 1 base, with 18 bases left between them. In germline, CDR1 is SGHVS, CDR2 FQNEAQ. The CDR3 DNA sequence: TGTGCCAGCAGCCCAACCGGGACGGGAGCTTCCTACGAGCAGTACTTC. It encodes CASSPTGTGASYEQYF. The entire variable domain, with the rest obtained from reference TRBV7-8 and TRBJ2-7, is as follows: GAGVSQSPRYKVAKRGQDVALRCDPISGHVSLFWYQQALGQGPEFLTYFQNEAQLDKSGLPSDRFFAERPEGSVSTLKIQRTQQEDSAVYLCASSPTGTGASYEQYFGPGTRLTVT.

The chain couples TRBV4-1 to TRBJ2-1; a possible D gene is TRBD2 (5 bases). The CDR3 sequence is 16 residues long. CDR1 is MGHRA, CDR2 YSYEKL, per germline. V lost 4 bases and J lost 5, with 18 bases in between. CDR3 nucleotide sequence: TGCGCCAGCAGCCCCCAGAGGGTGAACACACACAATGAGCAGTTCTTC. Its translation: CASSPQRVNTHNEQFF.

This rearrangement joins TRBV19 to TRBJ1-5, with 9 bases matching TRBD1. Trimming took 2 bases from V and 2 from J; bases not matched to a gene: 16. The length of the CDR3 is 20 residues. Germline loops: CDR1 LNHDA, CDR2 SQIVND (reference sequence). As DNA, the CDR3 is TGTGCCAGTAGTATACCCTCCGGGACAGGGAAAACGGTGGGCAATCAGCCCCAGCATTTT. It yields the protein CASSIPSGTGKTVGNQPQHF. Full variable domain (rest looked up from reference TRBV19 and TRBJ1-5): DGGITQSPKYLFRKEGQNVTLSCEQNLNHDAMYWYRQDPGQGLRLIYYSQIVNDFQKGDIAEGYSVSREKKESFPLTVTSAQKNPTAFYLCASSIPSGTGKTVGNQPQHFGDGTRLSIL.

The chain couples TRBV27 to TRBJ2-2; 7 nucleotides match TRBD2. This CDR3 is 14 amino acids long. Germline values: CDR1 MNHEY, CDR2 SMNVEV (reference sequence). Unmatched junction bases numbered 3, after V lost 2 bases and J lost 6 bases. CDR3 protein: CASSLGGEAGELFF. In DNA, the CDR3 is TGTGCCAGCAGTTTAGGGGGGGAGGCCGGGGAGCTGTTTTTT.

The CDR3 DNA follows: TGTGCCAGCAGCTTAGCTTTGAACACTGAAGCTTTCTTT. Residues: CASSLALNTEAFF. V and J are TRBV13 and TRBJ1-1; no clear D gene. This CDR3 comprises 13 residues. Germline V CDR1 and CDR2: PRHDT, FYEKMQ (reference sequence). The V end lost 1 base, the J end lost 0 bases, and 3 bases lay between the germline ends.

CDR3 loop: CASSLTGLFSYEQYF. The CDR3 nucleotides read TGTGCCAGCAGCCTAACGGGACTGTTCTCCTACGAGCAGTACTTC. V gene TRBV9 combines with J gene TRBJ2-7, with D possibly matching TRBD2 (6 bases). CDR1 and CDR2 from the germline V gene are SGDLS and YYNGEE. The CDR3 consists of 15 residues. V gave up 4 bases and J gave up 0 bases, with 14 bases separating them.

The CDR3: CASSIQDSTEAFF. The CDR3 DNA reads as TGTGCCAGCAGTATCCAGGACTCTACTGAAGCTTTCTTT. The V and J genes are TRBV11-1 and TRBJ1-1; D gene uncertain. Trimming removed 6 bases from V and 5 bases from J, with 13 bases in between. The CDR3 runs 13 residues. The V gene's germline CDR1 is SGHAT and CDR2 FQDESV (reference sequence).

CDR3 protein: CASSLGQTNEQFF. CDR3 DNA: TGTGCCAGCAGCTTAGGACAGACAAATGAGCAGTTCTTC. The chain couples TRBV7-2 to TRBJ2-1; TRBD1 might be the D (5 bases). The V gene's germline CDR1 is SGHTA and CDR2 FQGNSA. The CDR3 contains 13 residues. Deletions cut 1 base from V and 7 bases from J, with 8 bases between.

The chain uses TRBV6-5 and TRBJ1-2; the match to TRBD1 covers 11 bases. V trimming: 10 bases; J trimming: 5 bases; junction bases outside the gene matches: 9. The CDR3 runs to 14 residues. CDR1 and CDR2 (germline): MNHEY, SVGAGI. As DNA, the CDR3 is TGTGCCACTCGCGGGGGACAGGGGGTTTATGGCTACACCTTC. This codes for CATRGGQGVYGYTF.

This rearrangement joins TRBV27 to TRBJ2-7; 8 nucleotides line up with TRBD2. The ends lost 9 bases at V and 3 bases at J; junction bases unmatched: 7. Germline lookup yields CDR1 MNHEY and CDR2 SMNVEV (reference sequence). The CDR3 has 13 residues. CDR3 loop: CASSSGEDYEQYF. DNA of the CDR3: TGTGCCAGTAGTAGCGGGGAGGACTACGAGCAGTACTTC.

The rearrangement joins TRBV6-1 to TRBJ2-7; no clear D. V gave up 5 bases and J gave up 0 bases, with 14 bases separating them. From germline, CDR1 is MNHNS and CDR2 SASEGT. This CDR3 is built from 15 residues. CDR3 coding DNA: TGTGCCAGCAGTCCGACGTCGGGTAGCTCCTACGAGCAGTACTTC. Encoded protein: CASSPTSGSSYEQYF.

The chain recombines TRBV30 with TRBJ2-5; 9 positions agree with TRBD1. Germline CDR1 GTSNPN, CDR2 SVGIG (reference sequence). The CDR3 has 14 residues. With V trimmed by 7 bases and J by 4 bases, 10 bases remained unmatched. The CDR3 nucleotides read TGTGCCTCCGCCCGGGACAGGGATTTAGAGACCCAGTACTTC. Its translation is CASARDRDLETQYF.

About this clone: A read error may account for a junction end that differs from germline. This sequence joins TRBV6-1 and TRBJ2-5; 13 bases agree with TRBD2. The CDR3 loop spans 16 amino acids. Germline-derived CDR1 and CDR2 are MNHNS and SASEGT. This chain's CDR3 is CASTELAGGNQETQYF. The DNA for the CDR3 is TGTGCCAGCACTGAACTAGCGGGGGGGAACCAAGAGACCCAGTACTTC.

This clone occurred a few times. This chain connects TRBV12-5 to TRBJ1-2; 7 nucleotides match TRBD1. Germline V gene sequence: CDR1 LGHNT, CDR2 FRNRAP. The junction had 8 bases not matched to a gene; V was cut back by 1 base and J by 6 bases. CDR3 length: 15 residues. The CDR3 protein is CASGLGQTGKDGYTF. The CDR3 bases are TGTGCTAGTGGTTTGGGACAGACAGGGAAGGATGGCTACACCTTC.

The chain recombines TRBV27 with TRBJ2-7; D is perhaps TRBD2 (6 bases). Trimming removed 5 bases from V and 0 bases from J, with 11 bases in between. The CDR3 sequence is 14 residues long. Germline CDR1 MNHEY, CDR2 SMNVEV (reference sequence). The chain's CDR3 is CASSPGLSSYEQYF. The CDR3 DNA is TGTGCCAGCAGTCCGGGACTGAGCTCCTACGAGCAGTACTTC.

This chain connects TRBV5-6 to TRBJ1-2; 9 bases are shared with TRBD1. This CDR3 has 13 amino acids. Unmatched junction bases numbered 7, after V lost 2 bases and J lost 11 bases. Per germline, CDR1 SGHDT and CDR2 YYEEEE. The CDR3 bases are TGTGCCAGCAGCTTCAGACAGGGGGACGGGTACACCTTC. This gives the protein CASSFRQGDGYTF.

The chain uses TRBV7-9 and TRBJ1-3; D gene ambiguous. CDR1 and CDR2 (germline): SEHNR, FQNEAQ (reference sequence). V was shortened by 5 bases and J by 7 bases, with 12 bases between the two germline ends. The CDR3 loop spans 13 amino acids. The CDR3: CASSPESLNTIYF. The CDR3 DNA is TGTGCCAGCAGCCCCGAAAGCCTGAACACCATATATTTT. The full variable domain, in which reference TRBV7-9 and TRBJ1-3 provide the parts outside the CDR3, is DTGVSQNPRHKITKRGQNVTFRCDPISEHNRLYWYRQTLGQGPEFLTYFQNEAQLEKSRLLSDRFSAERPKGSFSTLEIQRTEQGDSAMYLCASSPESLNTIYFGEGSWLTVV.